This T cell receptor (beta chain) was sequenced for a study of CD8+ T cells in alopecia areata. About the research overall: Tofacitinib ran 6 to 18 months, followed by 6 months off drug.

General observations from the study: Normal scalp showed lower clonality than lesional scalp, especially alopecia totalis/universalis.

Extracted RNA was reverse transcribed, and the resulting cDNA served as sequencing template. Sequenced by immunoSEQ multiplex PCR; TCRdb stores in-frame clones only, minus some. The data show roughly 180,000 clones, 63% seen once. With respect to this clone: What it recognizes is unknown.

The CDR3 contains 16 residues. The germline V gene has CDR1 SGHTA and CDR2 FQGNSA. Trimming removed 5 bases from V and 8 bases from J, with 23 bases in between. This sequence was found in a human donor with alopecia areata. The sample here was CD4+ T cells sorted from blood, taken at week 0. The chain uses TRBV7-2 and TRBJ2-3, with D possibly matching TRBD2 (5 bases). The CDR3 reads CASSPLANLGYGTQYF. CDR3 sequence (DNA): TGTGCCAGCAGCCCCTTAGCGAATTTGGGCTACGGTACGCAGTATTTT.